The entry that follows covers one T cell receptor delta chain sequence. No antigen is known for it. These data come from a study of Vδ1+ human thymocytes. The V end lost 4 bases, the J end lost 0 bases, and 33 bases lay between the germline ends. CDR3 length equals 22 residues. Germline CDR1 and CDR2: TSWWSYY and QGS. RNA was extracted from the cells and then reverse transcribed. Multiplex PCR used pooled V-gene forward primers and a constant-region reverse primer to amplify CDR3s. TCRdb reanalysed the multiplex PCR reads via CATT. The sample has 70,000 or so delta-chain clones, around 35% seen once. Findings of the study overall: In the thymus, TRG and TRD repertoires looked highly polyclonal with Gaussian CDR3 lengths.

The chain recombines TRDV1 with TRDJ1; D is perhaps TRDD2 (9 bases). The source of this sequence is a boy under three years old who had congenital heart surgery. The specimen sequenced was Vdelta1+ gamma-delta thymocytes from the thymus. Subset reported: FACS-sorted CD3+ TCRalphabeta- TCRVdelta1+ TCRVdelta2- thymocytes. The CDR3 DNA sequence: TGTGCTCTTGGGGGGCCCCACCTTCCTACCCTCGTACTGGGGGGGTACACCGATAAACTCATCTTT. Translating it yields CALGGPHLPTLVLGGYTDKLIF.